The subject of this entry is one T cell receptor beta chain. Its antigen remains unidentified. V lost 4 bases and J 0 bases, leaving 16 bases between the germline ends. Germline CDR1 KGHSH, CDR2 LQKENI. The CDR3 consists of 17 residues. This sample is drawn from a study of T-cell memory formation after mild COVID-19. Study conclusions and caveats: Pre-infection memory already had some responding clones, implying cross-reactive memory joined.

TCRdb re-derived calls from the 5' RACE reads in MiXCR, one entry per CDR3 protein. Of fewer than 350,000 distinct CDR3 sequences listed, around 17% were seen once; the top ten hold roughly 24%. Sequencing was done on a sample of PBMCs or a T cell subset sorted from them (not recorded which). This chain uses TRBV18 with TRBJ1-5, with a weak D call TRBD1 (6 bases). The receptor comes from a man in his late teens or twenties who had mild COVID-19 (a few samples of this study predate the infection). Cell type and time point are not known. CDR3 sequence reads: CASSQEGGASSNQPQHF. CDR3 DNA: TGTGCCAGCTCACAAGAGGGGGGGGCCAGTAGCAATCAGCCCCAGCATTTT.